The present T cell receptor (beta chain) was sequenced within a study of T-cell reconstitution after alpha-beta-depleted transplantation in children. Study-wide results and limits: Most T-cell counts and diversity one year after the transplant came from T cells that were newly produced.

There are 13 residues in the CDR3. Germline-derived CDR1 and CDR2 are DFQATT and SNEGSKA (reference sequence). V was cut by 6 bases and J by 6 bases, with 18 bases left in between. A TCRbeta library incorporating unique molecular identifiers was prepared. TCRdb itself ran the PCR reads through MiXCR, one entry per CDR3 protein. The sample holds a few hundred thousand distinct CDR3 sequences, under 30% seen once. This clonotype was detected many times. Its target is not known. Sequenced here: PBMCs, sampled before TCRalphabeta/CD19-depleted stem cell transplant. The clonotype originates from a girl aged 2 to 9 with Fanconi anemia, due to receive a stem cell transplant. The chain links TRBV20-1 to TRBJ2-7; D assignment may be TRBD1 or TRBD2 (5 bases each). In DNA form, the CDR3 reads TGCAGTGCGTCGGAGAGCAAGGGACCCGAGCAGTACTTC. Protein sequence: CSASESKGPEQYF.